A selection of T cell receptor beta chains follows, all from one sample in a study of CD8+ T cells in alopecia areata. Profiled with immunoSEQ multiplex PCR; TCRdb holds only in-frame clones, not every one. Of some 110,000 clones in the sample, 58% were seen once. The sample consisted of CD8+ T cells sorted from blood, taken at week 4, from a patient treated with tofacitinib. Receptors originate from a human donor with alopecia areata. CDR3s include the opening cysteine and the closing phenylalanine or tryptophan. Each record gives: V gene, J gene, clone size, D gene, CDR3 DNA, CDR3 protein. D genes are given only for firm matches. Size is omitted from some rows. Given values are once, few, many or a class for expanded clones.

V gene: TRBV27
J gene: TRBJ1-1
clone size: few
D gene: TRBD1
CDR3 DNA: TGTGCCAGCAGGAGACAGGGTAACACTGAAGCTTTCTTT
CDR3 protein: CASRRQGNTEAFF

V gene: TRBV6-5
J gene: TRBJ2-5
clone size: .
D gene: TRBD2
CDR3 DNA: TGTGCCACCCTGGGGCGGGGGACCGGGGAGACCCAGTACTTC
CDR3 protein: CATLGRGTGETQYF

V gene: TRBV29-1
J gene: TRBJ1-1
clone size: few
D gene: .
CDR3 DNA: TGCAGCGTTTTAGGGCTAGGGACTGAAGCTTTCTTT
CDR3 protein: CSVLGLGTEAFF

V gene: TRBV30
J gene: TRBJ2-7
clone size: .
D gene: .
CDR3 DNA: TGTGCCTGGCACTACGAGCAGTACTTC
CDR3 protein: CAWHYEQYF

V gene: TRBV28
J gene: TRBJ1-2
clone size: .
D gene: TRBD1
CDR3 DNA: TGTGCCAGCAGTCCGAGGACAGGGGATGGCTACACCTTC
CDR3 protein: CASSPRTGDGYTF

V gene: TRBV30
J gene: TRBJ1-3
clone size: .
D gene: .
CDR3 DNA: TGTGCCTGGAGTGTACTGACTCCCAACACCATATATTTT
CDR3 protein: CAWSVLTPNTIYF

V gene: TRBV9
J gene: TRBJ2-5
clone size: .
D gene: .
CDR3 DNA: TGTGCCAGCAGCGAGGGGGGATTAGAGACCCAGTACTTC
CDR3 protein: CASSEGGLETQYF

V gene: TRBV30
J gene: TRBJ2-3
clone size: .
D gene: .
CDR3 DNA: TGTGCCTGGAATAGTCCCCCCGGCACGCAGTATTTT
CDR3 protein: CAWNSPPGTQYF

V gene: TRBV5-1
J gene: TRBJ2-7
clone size: once
D gene: .
CDR3 DNA: TGCGCCAGCAGCCTCCCCACCCAGGGTGGATCCGAGCAGTACTTC
CDR3 protein: CASSLPTQGGSEQYF

V gene: TRBV25-1
J gene: TRBJ1-2
clone size: once
D gene: .
CDR3 DNA: TGTGCCAGCAGTGAATTCGGAGCTAACTATGGCTACACCTTC
CDR3 protein: CASSEFGANYGYTF

V gene: TRBV14
J gene: TRBJ1-6
clone size: .
D gene: .
CDR3 DNA: TGTGCCAGCTCCGGGTCTGTTTTATCACCCCTCCACTTT
CDR3 protein: CASSGSVLSPLHF

V gene: TRBV5-1
J gene: TRBJ2-7
clone size: .
D gene: TRBD1
CDR3 DNA: TGCGCCAGCAGCTTGGCGGGACAGCCCTACGAGCAGTACTTC
CDR3 protein: CASSLAGQPYEQYF

V gene: TRBV28
J gene: TRBJ2-5
clone size: .
D gene: .
CDR3 DNA: TGTGCCAGCAGTCACAGGGAGGAGACCCAGTACTTC
CDR3 protein: CASSHREETQYF

V gene: TRBV5-1
J gene: TRBJ2-5
clone size: .
D gene: .
CDR3 DNA: TGCGCCAGCAGCCCTGAAGGACTGGCTCAAGAGACCCAGTACTTC
CDR3 protein: CASSPEGLAQETQYF

V gene: TRBV7-9
J gene: TRBJ2-5
clone size: .
D gene: .
CDR3 DNA: TGTGCCAGCAGCTTACCTAGTGAAGAGACCCAGTACTTC
CDR3 protein: CASSLPSEETQYF

V gene: TRBV30
J gene: TRBJ1-5
clone size: .
D gene: TRBD1
CDR3 DNA: TGTGCCTGGAGTTCCGGGACAGGGGAACAGCCCCAGCATTTT
CDR3 protein: CAWSSGTGEQPQHF

V gene: TRBV30
J gene: TRBJ2-1
clone size: .
D gene: .
CDR3 DNA: TGTGCCTGGAGGAATCGGGGCCACAATGAGCAGTTCTTC
CDR3 protein: CAWRNRGHNEQFF

V gene: TRBV5-1
J gene: TRBJ2-3
clone size: .
D gene: .
CDR3 DNA: TGCGCCAGCAGCTACGACCCAGATACGCAGTATTTT
CDR3 protein: CASSYDPDTQYF

V gene: TRBV27
J gene: TRBJ2-3
clone size: .
D gene: .
CDR3 DNA: TGTGCCAGCAGTCTGGGAATCACAGATACGCAGTATTTT
CDR3 protein: CASSLGITDTQYF

V gene: TRBV4-1
J gene: TRBJ1-1
clone size: .
D gene: .
CDR3 DNA: TGCGCCAGCAGCCAAGTCGGGGGGGCTGAAGCTTTCTTT
CDR3 protein: CASSQVGGAEAFF

V gene: TRBV30
J gene: TRBJ1-5
clone size: .
D gene: .
CDR3 DNA: TGTGCCTGCGACGGGGCGGGCCAGCCCCAGCATTTT
CDR3 protein: CACDGAGQPQHF

V gene: TRBV4-3
J gene: TRBJ2-7
clone size: .
D gene: TRBD1
CDR3 DNA: TGCGCCAGCAGCCAGGACTCCGGGACAGGGTCCTACGAGCAGTACTTC
CDR3 protein: CASSQDSGTGSYEQYF